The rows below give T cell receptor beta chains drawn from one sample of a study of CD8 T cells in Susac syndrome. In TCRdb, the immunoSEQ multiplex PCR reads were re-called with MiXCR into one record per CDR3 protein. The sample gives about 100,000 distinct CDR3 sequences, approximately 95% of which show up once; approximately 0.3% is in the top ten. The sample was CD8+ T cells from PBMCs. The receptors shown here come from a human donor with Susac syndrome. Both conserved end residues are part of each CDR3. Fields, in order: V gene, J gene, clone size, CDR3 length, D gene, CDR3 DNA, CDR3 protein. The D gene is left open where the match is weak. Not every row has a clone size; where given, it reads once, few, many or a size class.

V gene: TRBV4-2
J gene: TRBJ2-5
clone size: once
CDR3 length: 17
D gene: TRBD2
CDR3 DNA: TGTGCCAGCAGCCAAGGGGGAAGCGGGAGCCCCTTCGAGACCCAGTACTTC
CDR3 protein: CASSQGGSGSPFETQYF

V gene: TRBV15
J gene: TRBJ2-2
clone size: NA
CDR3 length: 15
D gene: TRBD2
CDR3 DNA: TGTGCCACCAGCAGTGTAGCGGGAAACACCGGGGAGCTGTTTTTT
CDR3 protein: CATSSVAGNTGELFF

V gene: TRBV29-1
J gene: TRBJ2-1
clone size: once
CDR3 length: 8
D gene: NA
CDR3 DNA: TGCAGCGTTGGCGAGCAGTTCTTC
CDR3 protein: CSVGEQFF

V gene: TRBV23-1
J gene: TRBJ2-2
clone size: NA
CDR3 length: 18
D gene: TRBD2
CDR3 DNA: TGCGCCAGCAGTCAATCGGGACTAGTGATCTATAGTTGCGGGGAGCTGTTTTTT
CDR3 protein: CASSQSGLVIYSCGELFF

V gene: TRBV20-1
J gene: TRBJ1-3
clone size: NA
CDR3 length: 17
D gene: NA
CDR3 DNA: TGCAGTGCTAGAGATCCCACACAGGGAGGTGGTGGAAACACCATATATTTT
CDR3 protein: CSARDPTQGGGGNTIYF

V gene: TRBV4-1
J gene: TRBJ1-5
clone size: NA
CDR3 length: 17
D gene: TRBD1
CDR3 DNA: TGCGCCAGCAGCCAAGAACCCAGGGGGTGGGAGGGTCAGCCCCAGCATTTT
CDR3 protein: CASSQEPRGWEGQPQHF

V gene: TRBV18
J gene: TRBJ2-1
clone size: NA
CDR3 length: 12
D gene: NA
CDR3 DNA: TGTGCCAGCTCACCAACGAGTACTGAGCAGTTCTTC
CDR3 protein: CASSPTSTEQFF

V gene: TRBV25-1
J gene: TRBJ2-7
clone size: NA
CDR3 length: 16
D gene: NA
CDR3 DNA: TGTGCCAGCAGTGAATGGGGGGCAGCAGGCTCCTACGAGCAGTACTTC
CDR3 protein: CASSEWGAAGSYEQYF

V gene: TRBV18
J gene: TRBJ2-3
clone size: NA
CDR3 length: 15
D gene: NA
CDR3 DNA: TGTGCCAGCTCACCACGGATAGTAGGCACAGATACGCAGTATTTT
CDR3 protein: CASSPRIVGTDTQYF

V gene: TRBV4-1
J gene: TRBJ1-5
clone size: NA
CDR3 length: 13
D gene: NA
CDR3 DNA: TGCGCCAGCAGCCCGGGAGGGTATCAGCCCCAGCATTTT
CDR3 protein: CASSPGGYQPQHF

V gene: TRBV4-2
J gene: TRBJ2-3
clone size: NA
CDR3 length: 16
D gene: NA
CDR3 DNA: TGTGCCAGCAGCCAAGATCTAAGGGGTTCCGCAGATACGCAGTATTTT
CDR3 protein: CASSQDLRGSADTQYF

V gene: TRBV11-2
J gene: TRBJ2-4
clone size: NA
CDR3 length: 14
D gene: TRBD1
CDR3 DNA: TGTGCCAGCAGTACAGGGGAGGCCAAAAACATTCAGTACTTC
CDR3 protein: CASSTGEAKNIQYF

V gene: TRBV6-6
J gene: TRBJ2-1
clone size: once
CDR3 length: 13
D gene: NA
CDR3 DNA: TGTGCCAGCAGCCTGGGTTGGGGCAATGAGCAGTTCTTC
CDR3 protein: CASSLGWGNEQFF

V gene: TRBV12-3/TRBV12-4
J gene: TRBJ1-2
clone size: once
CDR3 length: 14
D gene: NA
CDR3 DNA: TGTGCCAGCAGTTTAATGGAGGCGGGCTATGGCTACACCTTC
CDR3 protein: CASSLMEAGYGYTF

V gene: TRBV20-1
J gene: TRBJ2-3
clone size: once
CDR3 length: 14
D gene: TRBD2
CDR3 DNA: TGCAGTGCTAGCCCTAGCGGGAGCTGGGATACGCAGTATTTT
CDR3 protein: CSASPSGSWDTQYF

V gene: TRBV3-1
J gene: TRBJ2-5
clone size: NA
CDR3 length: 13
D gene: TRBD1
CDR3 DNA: TGTGCCAGCAGTCTGACAGGGATGGAGACCCAGTACTTC
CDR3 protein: CASSLTGMETQYF

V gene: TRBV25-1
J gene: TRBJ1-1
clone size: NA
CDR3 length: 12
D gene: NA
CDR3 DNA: TGTGCCAGCAGAGAAGGACTGACTGAAGCTTTCTTT
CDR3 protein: CASREGLTEAFF

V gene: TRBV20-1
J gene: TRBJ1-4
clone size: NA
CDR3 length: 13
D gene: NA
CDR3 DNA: TGCAGTGCTTTTAGGCTGTCTAATGAAAAACTGTTTTTT
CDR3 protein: CSAFRLSNEKLFF

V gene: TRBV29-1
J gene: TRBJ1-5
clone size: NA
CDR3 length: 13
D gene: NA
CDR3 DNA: TGCAGCGTTGTTTTGGCAGGGGATCAGCCCCAGCATTTT
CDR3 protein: CSVVLAGDQPQHF

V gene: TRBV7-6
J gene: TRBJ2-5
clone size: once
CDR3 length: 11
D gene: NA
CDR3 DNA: TGTGCCACCAGCAGCCGGGAGACCCAGTACTTC
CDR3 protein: CATSSRETQYF

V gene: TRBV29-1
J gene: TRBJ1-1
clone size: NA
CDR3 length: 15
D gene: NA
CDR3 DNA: TGCAGCGCCCACAGCCCCAGGGGCGGTAGAACTGAAGCTTTCTTT
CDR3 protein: CSAHSPRGGRTEAFF

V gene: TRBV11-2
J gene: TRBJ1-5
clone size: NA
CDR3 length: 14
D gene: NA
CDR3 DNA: TGTGCCAGCAGCTTAATGGGTGGAACCCAGCCCCAGCATTTT
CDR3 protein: CASSLMGGTQPQHF

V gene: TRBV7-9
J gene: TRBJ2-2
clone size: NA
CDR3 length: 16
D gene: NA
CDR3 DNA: TGTGCCAGCAGCTTTGTTCCGGGCCTCGACACCGGGGAGCTGTTTTTT
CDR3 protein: CASSFVPGLDTGELFF

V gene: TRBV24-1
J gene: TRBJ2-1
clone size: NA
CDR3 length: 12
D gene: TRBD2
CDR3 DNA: TGTGCCACCTCTAGCGGGGGGGATGAGCAGTTCTTC
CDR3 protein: CATSSGGDEQFF

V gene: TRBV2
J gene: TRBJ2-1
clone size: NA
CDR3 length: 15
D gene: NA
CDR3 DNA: TGTGCCAGCAGTGAAAGGCAGGGCGGCGTCGATGAGCAGTTCTTC
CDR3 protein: CASSERQGGVDEQFF

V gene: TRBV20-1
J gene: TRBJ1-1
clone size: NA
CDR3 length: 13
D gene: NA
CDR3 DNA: TGCAGTGCTAGGGGCTCCATAGGCACTGAAGCTTTCTTT
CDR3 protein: CSARGSIGTEAFF

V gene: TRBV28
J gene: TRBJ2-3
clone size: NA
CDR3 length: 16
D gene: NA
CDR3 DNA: TGTGCCAGCAGTTTGGGGTCCGGCGAATTCGGGGATACGCAGTATTTT
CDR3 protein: CASSLGSGEFGDTQYF

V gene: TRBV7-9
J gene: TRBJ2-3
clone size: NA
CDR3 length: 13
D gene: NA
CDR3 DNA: TGTGCCAGCAGCATCCCTGGAACAGATACGCAGTATTTT
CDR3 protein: CASSIPGTDTQYF

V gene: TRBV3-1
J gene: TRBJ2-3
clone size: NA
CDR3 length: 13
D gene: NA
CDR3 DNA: TGTGCCAGCAGCCAAGCCCCAACAGATACGCAGTATTTT
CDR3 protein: CASSQAPTDTQYF

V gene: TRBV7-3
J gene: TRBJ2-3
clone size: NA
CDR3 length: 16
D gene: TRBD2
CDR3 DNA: TGTGCCAGCAGCTGGGCCGGGACTAGCGGCACAGATACGCAGTATTTT
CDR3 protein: CASSWAGTSGTDTQYF

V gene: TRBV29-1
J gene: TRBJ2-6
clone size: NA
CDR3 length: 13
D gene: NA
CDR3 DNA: TGCAGCGTCCGTAGCTCTGGGGCCAACGTCCTGACTTTC
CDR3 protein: CSVRSSGANVLTF

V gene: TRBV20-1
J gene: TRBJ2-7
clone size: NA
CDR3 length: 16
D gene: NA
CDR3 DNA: TGCAGTGCTACGGTCAGGGGACCCCCGGCTAGCTACGAGCAGTACTTC
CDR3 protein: CSATVRGPPASYEQYF

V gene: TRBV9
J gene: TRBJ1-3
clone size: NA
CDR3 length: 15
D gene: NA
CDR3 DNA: TGTGCCAGCAGCGCGGGGGGGGGTACTGGAAACACCATATATTTT
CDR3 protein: CASSAGGGTGNTIYF

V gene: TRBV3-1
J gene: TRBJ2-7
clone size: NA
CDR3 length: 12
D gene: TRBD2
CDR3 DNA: TGTGCCAGCAGGGGACTAGCGGTCGAGCAGTACTTC
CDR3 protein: CASRGLAVEQYF

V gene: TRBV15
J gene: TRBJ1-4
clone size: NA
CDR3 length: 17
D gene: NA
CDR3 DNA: TGTGCCACCAGCAGAGTCCTTGGACGGACAACTAATGAAAAACTGTTTTTT
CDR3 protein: CATSRVLGRTTNEKLFF

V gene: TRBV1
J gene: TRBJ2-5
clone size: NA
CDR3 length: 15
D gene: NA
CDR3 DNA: TGCACCAGCAGCCAAGAACGAGGGCTCCAAGAGACCCAGTACTTC
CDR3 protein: CTSSQERGLQETQYF

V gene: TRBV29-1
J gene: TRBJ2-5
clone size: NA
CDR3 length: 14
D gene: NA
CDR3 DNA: TGCAGCCCAAAAAGGGGGCGTTCGGGGGTAACCCAGTACTTC
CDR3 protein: CSPKRGRSGVTQYF

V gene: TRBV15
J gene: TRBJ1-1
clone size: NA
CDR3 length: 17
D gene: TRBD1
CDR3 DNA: TGTGCCACCAGCACGGGACAGGGGGCTCTATTGAACACTGAAGCTTTCTTT
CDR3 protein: CATSTGQGALLNTEAFF

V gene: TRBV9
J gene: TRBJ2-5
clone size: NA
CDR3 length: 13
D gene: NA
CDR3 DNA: TGTGCCAGCGCAAAAACTAGTCAAGAGACCCAGTACTTC
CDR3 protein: CASAKTSQETQYF

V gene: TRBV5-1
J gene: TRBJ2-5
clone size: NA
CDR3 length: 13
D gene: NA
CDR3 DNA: TGCGCCAGCAGCCAGTGGGGGGCGGCGACCCAGTACTTC
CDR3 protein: CASSQWGAATQYF

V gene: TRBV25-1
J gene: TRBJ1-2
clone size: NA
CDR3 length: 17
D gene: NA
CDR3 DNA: TGTGCCAGCAGTGAGATTGTCCCGGGACTCGGAAGCTATGGCTACACCTTC
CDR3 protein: CASSEIVPGLGSYGYTF

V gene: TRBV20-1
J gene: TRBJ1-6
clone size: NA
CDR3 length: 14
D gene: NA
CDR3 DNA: TGCAGTGCTAGAGATCCCAGGGAGAATTCACCCCTCCACTTT
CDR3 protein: CSARDPRENSPLHF

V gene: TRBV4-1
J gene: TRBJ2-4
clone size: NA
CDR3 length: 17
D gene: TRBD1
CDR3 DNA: TGCGCCAGCAGCCTAGGACAGGGCGGGTGGTCCAAAAACATTCAGTACTTC
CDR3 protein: CASSLGQGGWSKNIQYF

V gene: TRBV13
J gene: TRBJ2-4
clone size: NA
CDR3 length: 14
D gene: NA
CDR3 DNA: TGTGCCAGCAGCTCTTGGGGGGCCTCGGACATTCAGTACTTC
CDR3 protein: CASSSWGASDIQYF

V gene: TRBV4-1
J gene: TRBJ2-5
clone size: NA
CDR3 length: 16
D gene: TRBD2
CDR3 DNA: TGCGCCAGCAGCCAAGCTACGGGAGGAGCCCAAGAGACCCAGTACTTC
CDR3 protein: CASSQATGGAQETQYF

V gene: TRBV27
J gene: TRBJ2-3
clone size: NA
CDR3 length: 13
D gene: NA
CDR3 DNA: TGTGCCAGCAGTACATCCCGGGGGGATACGCAGTATTTT
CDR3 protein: CASSTSRGDTQYF

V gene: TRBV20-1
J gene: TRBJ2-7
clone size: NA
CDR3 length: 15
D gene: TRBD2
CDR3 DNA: TGCAGTGCTAGAGATCGCCTAGCGGGGGAGTGGGAGCAGTACTTC
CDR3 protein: CSARDRLAGEWEQYF

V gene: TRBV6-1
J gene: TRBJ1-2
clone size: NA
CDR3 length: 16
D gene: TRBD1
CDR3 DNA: TGTGCCAGCAAGGAACAGGGGGCACACCATTCCTATGGCTACACCTTC
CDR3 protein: CASKEQGAHHSYGYTF

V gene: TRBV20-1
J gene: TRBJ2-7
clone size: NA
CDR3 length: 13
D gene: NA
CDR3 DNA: TGCAGTGCCGGGACTCGAAGCTCCTACGAGCAGTACTTC
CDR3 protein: CSAGTRSSYEQYF

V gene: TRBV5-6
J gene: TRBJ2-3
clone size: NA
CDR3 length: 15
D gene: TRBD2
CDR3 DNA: TGTGCCAGCAGCCGTCTAGCGGTGGACACAGATACGCAGTATTTT
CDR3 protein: CASSRLAVDTDTQYF

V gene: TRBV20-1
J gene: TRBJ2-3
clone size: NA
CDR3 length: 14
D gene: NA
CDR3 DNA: TGCAGTGCTAGTGGTGGGGCCAGCACAGATACGCAGTATTTT
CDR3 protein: CSASGGASTDTQYF

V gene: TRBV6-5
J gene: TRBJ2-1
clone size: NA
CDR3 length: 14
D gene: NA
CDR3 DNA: TGTGCCAGCAGTCAAGAGACAGCTTCGAGCGGGCAGTTCTTC
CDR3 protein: CASSQETASSGQFF

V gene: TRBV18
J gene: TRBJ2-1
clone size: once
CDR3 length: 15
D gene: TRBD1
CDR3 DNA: TGTGCCAGCTCACCAGGGGGACAGGGGCCCGCAGAGCAGTTCTTC
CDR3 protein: CASSPGGQGPAEQFF